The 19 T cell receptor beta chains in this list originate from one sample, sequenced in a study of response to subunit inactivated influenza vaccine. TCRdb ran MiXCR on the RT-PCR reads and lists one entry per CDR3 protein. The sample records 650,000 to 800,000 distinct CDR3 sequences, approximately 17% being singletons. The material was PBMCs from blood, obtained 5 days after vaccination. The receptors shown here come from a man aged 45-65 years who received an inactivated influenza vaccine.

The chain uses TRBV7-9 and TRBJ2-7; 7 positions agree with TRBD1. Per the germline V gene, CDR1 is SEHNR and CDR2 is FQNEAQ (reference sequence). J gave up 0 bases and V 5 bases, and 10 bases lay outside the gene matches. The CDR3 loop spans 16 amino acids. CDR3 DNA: TGTGCCAGCAGCGCACGGGACAGCCTCCCCTCCTACGAGCAGTACTTC. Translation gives CASSARDSLPSYEQYF.

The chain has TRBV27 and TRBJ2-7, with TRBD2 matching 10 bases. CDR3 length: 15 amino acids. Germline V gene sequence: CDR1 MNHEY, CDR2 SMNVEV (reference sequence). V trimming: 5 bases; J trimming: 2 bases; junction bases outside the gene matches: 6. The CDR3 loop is CASSTSSGGPYEQYF. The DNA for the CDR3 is TGTGCCAGCAGTACCTCTAGCGGGGGCCCCTACGAGCAGTACTTC.

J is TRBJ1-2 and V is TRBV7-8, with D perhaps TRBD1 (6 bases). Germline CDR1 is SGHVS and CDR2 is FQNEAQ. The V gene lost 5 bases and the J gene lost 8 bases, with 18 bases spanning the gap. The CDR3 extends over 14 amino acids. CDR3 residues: CASSPDGGRGGYTF. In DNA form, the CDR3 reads TGTGCCAGCAGCCCCGACGGGGGCCGTGGGGGCTACACCTTC.

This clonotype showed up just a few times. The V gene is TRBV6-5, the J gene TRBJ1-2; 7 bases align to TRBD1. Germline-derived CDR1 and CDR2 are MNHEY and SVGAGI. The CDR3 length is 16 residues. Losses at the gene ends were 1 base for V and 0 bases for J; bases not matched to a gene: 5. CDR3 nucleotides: TGTGCCAGCAGTTACTACAGGGGTCCGGCTAACTATGGCTACACCTTC. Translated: CASSYYRGPANYGYTF.

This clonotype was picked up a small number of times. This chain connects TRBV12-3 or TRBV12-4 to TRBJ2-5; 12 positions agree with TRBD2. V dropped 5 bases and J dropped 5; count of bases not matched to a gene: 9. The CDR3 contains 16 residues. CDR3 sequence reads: CASSPTTSGSRETQYF. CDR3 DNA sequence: TGTGCCAGCAGTCCTACGACTAGCGGGAGTCGGGAGACCCAGTACTTC.

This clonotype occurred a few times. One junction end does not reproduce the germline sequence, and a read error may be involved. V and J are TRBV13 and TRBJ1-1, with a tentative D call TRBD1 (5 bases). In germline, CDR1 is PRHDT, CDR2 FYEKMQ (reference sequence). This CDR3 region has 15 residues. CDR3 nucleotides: TGTGCCAGCAGCCTAGGACCGGGGGTGAACACTGAAGCTTTCTTT. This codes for CASSLGPGVNTEAFF.

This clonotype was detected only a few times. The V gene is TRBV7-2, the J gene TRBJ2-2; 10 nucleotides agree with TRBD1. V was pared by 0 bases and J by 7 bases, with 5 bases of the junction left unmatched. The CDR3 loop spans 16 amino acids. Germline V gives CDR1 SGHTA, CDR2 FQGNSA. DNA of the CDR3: TGTGCCAGCAGCTTAGCCGGGACAGGGGTGGTCGGGGAGCTGTTTTTT. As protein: CASSLAGTGVVGELFF.

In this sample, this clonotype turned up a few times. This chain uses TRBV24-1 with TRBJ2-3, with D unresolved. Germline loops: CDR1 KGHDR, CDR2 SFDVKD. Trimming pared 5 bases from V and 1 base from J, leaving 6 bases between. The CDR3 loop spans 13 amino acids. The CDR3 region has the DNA TGTGCCACCAGTGTAGCAGGCACAGATACGCAGTATTTT. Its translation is CATSVAGTDTQYF.

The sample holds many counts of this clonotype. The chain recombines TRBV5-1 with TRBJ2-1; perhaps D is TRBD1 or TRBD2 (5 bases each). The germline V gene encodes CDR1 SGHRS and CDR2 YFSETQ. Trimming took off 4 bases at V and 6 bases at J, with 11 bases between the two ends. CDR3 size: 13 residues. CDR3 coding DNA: TGCGCCAGCAGCCTGCAGGGAGCCAATGAGCAGTTCTTC. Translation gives CASSLQGANEQFF.

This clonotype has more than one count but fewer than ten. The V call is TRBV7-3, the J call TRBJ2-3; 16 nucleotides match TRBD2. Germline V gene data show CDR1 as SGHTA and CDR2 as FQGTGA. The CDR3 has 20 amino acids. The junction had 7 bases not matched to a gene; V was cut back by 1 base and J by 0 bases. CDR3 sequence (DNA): TGTGCCAGCAGCTTAAAATCTCGGGGACTAGCGGGAGGGAGCACAGATACGCAGTATTTT. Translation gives CASSLKSRGLAGGSTDTQYF.

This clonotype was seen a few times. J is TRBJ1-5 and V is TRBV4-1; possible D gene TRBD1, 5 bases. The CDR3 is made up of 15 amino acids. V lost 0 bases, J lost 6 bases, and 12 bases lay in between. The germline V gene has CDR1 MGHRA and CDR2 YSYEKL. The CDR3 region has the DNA TGCGCCAGCAGCCAAGATGAAAGGGGTCGTCAGCCCCAGCATTTT. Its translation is CASSQDERGRQPQHF.

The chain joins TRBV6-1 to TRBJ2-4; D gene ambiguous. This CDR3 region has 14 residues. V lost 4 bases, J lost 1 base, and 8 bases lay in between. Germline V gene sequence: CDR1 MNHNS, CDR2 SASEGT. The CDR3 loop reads CASSARSAKNIQYF. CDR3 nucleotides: TGTGCCAGCAGTGCGCGGAGCGCCAAAAACATTCAGTACTTC.

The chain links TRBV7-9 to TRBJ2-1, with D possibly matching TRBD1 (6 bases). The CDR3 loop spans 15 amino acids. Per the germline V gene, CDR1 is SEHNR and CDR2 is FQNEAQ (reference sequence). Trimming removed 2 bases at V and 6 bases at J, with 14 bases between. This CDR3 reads CASSLRQLGGNEQFF. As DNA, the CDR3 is TGTGCCAGCAGCTTAAGGCAGTTAGGGGGCAATGAGCAGTTCTTC.

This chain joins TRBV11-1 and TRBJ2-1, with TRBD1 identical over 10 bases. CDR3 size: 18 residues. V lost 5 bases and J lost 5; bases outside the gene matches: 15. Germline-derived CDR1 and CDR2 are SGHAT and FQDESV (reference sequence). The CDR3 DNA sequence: TGTGCCAGCAGCAGAGCCGCTTCCGGGACAGGGGCTCACAATGAGCAGTTCTTC. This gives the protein CASSRAASGTGAHNEQFF.

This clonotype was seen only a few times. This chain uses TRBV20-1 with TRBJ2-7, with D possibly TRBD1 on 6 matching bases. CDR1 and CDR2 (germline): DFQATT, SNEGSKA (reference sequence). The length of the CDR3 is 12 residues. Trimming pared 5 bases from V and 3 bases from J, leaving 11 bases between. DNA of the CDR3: TGCAGTGCTGGGGGCAGAAACTACGAGCAGTACTTC. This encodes CSAGGRNYEQYF.

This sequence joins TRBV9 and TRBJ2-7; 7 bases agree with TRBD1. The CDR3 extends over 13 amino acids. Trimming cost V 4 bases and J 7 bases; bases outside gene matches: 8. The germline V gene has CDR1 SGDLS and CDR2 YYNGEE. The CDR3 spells CASSPGTAREQYF. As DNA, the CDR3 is TGTGCCAGCAGCCCCGGGACAGCGAGGGAGCAGTACTTC.

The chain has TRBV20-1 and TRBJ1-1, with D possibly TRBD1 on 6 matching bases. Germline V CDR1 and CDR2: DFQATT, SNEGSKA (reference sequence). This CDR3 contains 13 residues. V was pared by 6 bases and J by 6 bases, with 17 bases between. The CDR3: CSARTGKVAEAFF. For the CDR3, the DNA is TGCAGTGCGCGAACAGGGAAGGTTGCTGAAGCTTTCTTT.

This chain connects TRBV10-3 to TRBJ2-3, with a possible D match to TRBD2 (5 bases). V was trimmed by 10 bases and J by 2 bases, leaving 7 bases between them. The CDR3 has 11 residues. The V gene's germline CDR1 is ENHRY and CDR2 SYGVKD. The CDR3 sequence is CATGSTDTQYF. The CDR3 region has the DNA TGTGCCACGGGATCCACAGATACGCAGTATTTT.

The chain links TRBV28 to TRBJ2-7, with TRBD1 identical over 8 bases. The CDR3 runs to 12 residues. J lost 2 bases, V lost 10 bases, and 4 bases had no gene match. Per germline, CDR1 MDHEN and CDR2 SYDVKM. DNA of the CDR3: TGTGCCACAGACAGGGGCACCTACGAGCAGTACTTC. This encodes CATDRGTYEQYF.